The clone carrying this T cell receptor (beta chain) turned up a few times. Its antigen remains unidentified. From the 5' RACE reads, TCRdb called clonotypes with MiXCR, one entry per CDR3 protein. The table records about 400,000 distinct CDR3 sequences, over 13% of them present only once. The data belong to a study of T-cell memory formation after mild COVID-19. Study findings and constraints: Researchers found some responding clones in pre-infection memory, a sign that cross-reactive memory joined.

This CDR3 comprises 14 residues. CDR1 and CDR2 from the germline V gene are SGHRS and YFSETQ. The V end lost 2 bases, the J end lost 6 bases, and 12 bases lay between the germline ends. The J gene is TRBJ2-4, the V gene TRBV5-1; perhaps TRBD2 as D (7 bases). The receptor was isolated from a man aged 18-30 years who had mild COVID-19 (a few samples of this study predate the infection). Cell type and time point are not known. Source material: PBMCs or a T cell subset sorted from them (not recorded which). The CDR3 DNA reads TGCGCCAGCAGCTTCTCAGGGGAGGGAAACATTCAGTACTTC. Protein sequence: CASSFSGEGNIQYF.